This T cell receptor beta chain was obtained from a study of CD8 T cells in Susac syndrome (dated by TCRdb to between 2018 and 2021). Some background on the complete study: The study used repertoire sequencing to test whether antigen drove CD8+ T cell activation and differentiation in Susac syndrome.

What the authors observed across the whole study: The number of individuals in the TCR sequencing and HLA analysis was recognized as being relatively small.

High-throughput TCR beta sequencing profiled peripheral blood CD8+ and CD4+ T cells from healthy donors, Susac syndrome patients and multiple sclerosis patients. The healthy donors served as controls matched for age and sex. Bulk CD8+ and CD4+ T cells were purified by magnetic negative isolation, while CD8+ TEMRA cells were enriched using FACS. Blood was drawn into EDTA tubes, processed within 24 hours, and PBMCs were isolated by density gradient centrifugation. PBMCs destined for TCR sequencing were cryopreserved in liquid nitrogen and later thawed in a 37 °C water bath. Purity of sorted or isolated CD4+, CD8+ and CD8+ TEMRA cells was at least 90%. This clonotype was detected once. There is no known antigen for this receptor. Base qualities are not at hand, and no much larger clone is one base apart. A single read makes a weak case. V is cut by 2 bases and J by 3 bases, and the space between the germline ends is 9 bases. The CDR3 holds 14 amino acids from the cysteine to the phenylalanine. Kept here is only the CDR3 DNA, which spans 42 bases and is read in frame from base 1. From the germline V gene, CDR1 is SGHRS and CDR2 is YFSETQ.

RNA was extracted using the RNeasy kit, and about 0.5 to 1 microgram was reverse transcribed with random hexamers. The immunoSEQ multiplex PCR assay, covering 54 Vbeta and 13 Jbeta segments, was used to amplify TCR beta CDR3 regions. PCR amplification bias was corrected by using a synthetic template baseline for primer optimization and computational correction. Regarding the original processing steps: Reads were annotated to V, D and J genes per IMGT and analyzed with immunoSEQ Analyzer, keeping only productive sequences. To calculate clonality, Shannon entropy was normalized by log2 of the number of productive unique sequences and then subtracted from one. Public and private clones were assessed among the 100 most prevalent clones of each patient and control. Clones were defined as Susac-specific if absent from the healthy and MS cohorts, from 900 to 1,300 published viral clones and from other ImmuneACCESS disease sequences. TCRdb reprocessed the public reads (quality trimming at Q25 with fastp, clone calling with MiXCR) and kept in-frame beta chains. Here each entry gathers all rows of one CDR3 protein and keeps the most common genes and DNA. The V and J calls and clone size are TCRdb's, not the authors'. Here the sample has around 140,000 distinct CDR3 sequences; roughly 94% occur a single time. Less than 0.095% of the sample is held by the ten biggest clonotypes.

The receptor was derived from a human donor in good health. The receptor chain draws on TRBV5-1 and TRBJ1-5, and possibly TRBD1, on 6 matching bases. What was sequenced was CD4+ T cells from PBMCs. The CDR3 loop reads CASSFGQPNQPQHF. The nucleotide sequence is TGCGCCAGCAGCTTCGGACAGCCCAATCAGCCCCAGCATTTT.